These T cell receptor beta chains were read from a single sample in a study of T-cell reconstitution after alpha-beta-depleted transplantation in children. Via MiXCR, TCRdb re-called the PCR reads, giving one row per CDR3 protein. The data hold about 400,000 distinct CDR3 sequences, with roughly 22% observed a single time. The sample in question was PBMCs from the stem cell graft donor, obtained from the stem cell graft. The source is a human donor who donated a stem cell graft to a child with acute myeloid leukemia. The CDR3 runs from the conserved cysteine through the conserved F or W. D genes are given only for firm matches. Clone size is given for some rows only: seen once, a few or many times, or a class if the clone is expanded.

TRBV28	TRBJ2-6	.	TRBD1	TGTGCCAGCGGGGACAGGTCCTCTGGGGCCAACGTCCTGACTTTC	CASGDRSSGANVLTF
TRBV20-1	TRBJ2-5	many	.	TGCAGTGCTAGAAACCTGGACCAAGAGACCCAGTACTTC	CSARNLDQETQYF
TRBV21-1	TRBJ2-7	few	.	TGTGCCAGCAGCGAGGTAGTAAGATCCCCCTACGAGCAGTACTTC	CASSEVVRSPYEQYF
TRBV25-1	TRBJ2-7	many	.	TGTGCCAGCAGTGAATTGGAGGGAAGCTCCTACGAGCAGTACTTC	CASSELEGSSYEQYF
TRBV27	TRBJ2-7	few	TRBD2	TGTGCCAGCAGTTTATCGATAGCGGGAGGGGGCGAGCAGTACTTC	CASSLSIAGGGEQYF
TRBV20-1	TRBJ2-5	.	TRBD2	TGCAGTGCTAGTTGGCCTAGCGGGACGGAGACCCAGTACTTC	CSASWPSGTETQYF
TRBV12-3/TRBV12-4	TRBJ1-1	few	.	TGTGCCAGCAGTTTTCCCGGGACGGCTGAAGCTTTCTTT	CASSFPGTAEAFF
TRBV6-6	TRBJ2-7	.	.	TGTGCCAGCAGTTACCCTCCTTACGAGCAGTACTTC	CASSYPPYEQYF
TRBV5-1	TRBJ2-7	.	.	TGCGCCAGCAGCTTAGGGACCGGCCCCTACGAGCAGTACTTC	CASSLGTGPYEQYF
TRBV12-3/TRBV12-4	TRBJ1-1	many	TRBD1	TGTGCCAGCAGTCCGACCGGGACAGGCACTGAAGCTTTCTTT	CASSPTGTGTEAFF
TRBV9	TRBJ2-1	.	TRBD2	TGTGCCAGCTCCCTAGGGGTAGCGGGACTCAACAATGAGCAGTTCTTC	CASSLGVAGLNNEQFF
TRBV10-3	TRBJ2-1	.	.	TGTGCCACCTCCCTGGAGGGAATCTACAATGAGCAGTTCTTC	CATSLEGIYNEQFF
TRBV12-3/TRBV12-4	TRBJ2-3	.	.	TGTGCCAGCAGTCCCGTTCGAGATACGCAGTATTTT	CASSPVRDTQYF
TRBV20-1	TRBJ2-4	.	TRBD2	TGCAGTGCTCCAGCGGGAGGCAAAAACATTCAGTACTTC	CSAPAGGKNIQYF
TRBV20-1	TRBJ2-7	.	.	TGCAGTGCTAGATCTGGGTACGACGAGCAGTACTTC	CSARSGYDEQYF
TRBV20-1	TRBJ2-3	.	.	TGCAGTGCTAGAGATCTCTTCCGGCAGGACGGTATTGATACGCAGTATTTT	CSARDLFRQDGIDTQYF
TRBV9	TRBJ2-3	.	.	TGTGCCAGCAGCGTAGTTCGCGGGTTGCACGGAGAGGGGCGGTACACAGATACGCAGTATTTT	CASSVVRGLHGEGRYTDTQYF
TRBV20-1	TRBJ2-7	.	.	TGCAGTGCTAGTTATTCCTACGAGCAGTACTTC	CSASYSYEQYF
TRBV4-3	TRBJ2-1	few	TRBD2	TGCGCCAGCAGCCAAGAGACTAGCGCGGACCGGGAGCAGTTCTTC	CASSQETSADREQFF
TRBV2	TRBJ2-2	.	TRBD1	TGTGCCAGCTGTCCCGTTCTAGGACAGGGGTCGTCGAACACCGGGGAGCTGTTTTTT	CASCPVLGQGSSNTGELFF
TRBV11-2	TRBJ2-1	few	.	TGTGCCAGCAGCTTAGATATAGCGGTGGGGCCCGAGCAGTTCTTC	CASSLDIAVGPEQFF
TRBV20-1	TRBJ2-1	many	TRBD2	TGCAGTGCTTCACTAGCGGGTTTCTACAATGAGCAGTTCTTC	CSASLAGFYNEQFF
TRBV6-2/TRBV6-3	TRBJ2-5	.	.	TGTGCCAGCAGTTTCGACAACCTCGGGACCCAGTACTTC	CASSFDNLGTQYF
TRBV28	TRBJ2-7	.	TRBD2	TGTGCCAGCAGTGAGACTAGCGGGAGGGCCTACGAGCAGTACTTC	CASSETSGRAYEQYF
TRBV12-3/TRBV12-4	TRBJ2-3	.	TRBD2	TGTGCCAGCAGTTGGGGCGGGAGGGCTCGTGATACGCAGTATTTT	CASSWGGRARDTQYF
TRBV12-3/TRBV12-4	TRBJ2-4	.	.	TGTGCCAGCAGTTTTGGCCAGGGGTCAAACATTCAGTACTTC	CASSFGQGSNIQYF
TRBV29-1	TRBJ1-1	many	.	TGCAGCGTAAGGGGCACTGAAGCTTTCTTT	CSVRGTEAFF
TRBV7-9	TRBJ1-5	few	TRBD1	TGTGCCAGCAGCTTAGCCCCGGACAGGAGCAATCAGCCCCAGCATTTT	CASSLAPDRSNQPQHF
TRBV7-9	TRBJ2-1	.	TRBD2	TGTGCCAGCATGGGACTAGCGGAGGGTCTTGAGCAGTTCTTC	CASMGLAEGLEQFF
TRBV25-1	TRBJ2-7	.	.	TGTGCCAGCAGTGCTGCTGCCGGGACATTCAACTACGAGCAGTACTTC	CASSAAAGTFNYEQYF
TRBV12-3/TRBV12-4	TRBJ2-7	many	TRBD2	TGTGCCAGCAGTTCACCGGGGGGGACCTACGAGCAGTACTTC	CASSSPGGTYEQYF
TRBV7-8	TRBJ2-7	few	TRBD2	TGTGCCAGCACCCCAGGGAGGACTAGGCCCTACGAGCAGTACTTC	CASTPGRTRPYEQYF
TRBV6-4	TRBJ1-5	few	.	TGTGCCAGCAGTGCCCCTTCCCGGGGGGGGACGACCATCCATCAGCCCCAGCATTTT	CASSAPSRGGTTIHQPQHF
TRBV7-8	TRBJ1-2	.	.	TGTGCCAGCAGCTTCGCGCAGATCGCTAACTATGGCTACACCTTC	CASSFAQIANYGYTF
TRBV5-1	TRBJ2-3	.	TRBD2	TGCGCCAGCAGCTTGGACCGCGCTAGCGGGAGGGCCACAGATACGCAGTATTTT	CASSLDRASGRATDTQYF
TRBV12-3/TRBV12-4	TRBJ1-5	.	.	TGTGCCAGCAGTTTAGGGGGGATGAATAGCAATCAGCCCCAGCATTTT	CASSLGGMNSNQPQHF
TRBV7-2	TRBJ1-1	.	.	TGTGCCAGCAGCCTGACGCGGGACCCGAACACTGAAGCTTTCTTT	CASSLTRDPNTEAFF
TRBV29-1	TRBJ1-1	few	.	TGCAGCGCTGGGGCCCCGGCCTGGGGTGAAGCTTTCTTT	CSAGAPAWGEAFF
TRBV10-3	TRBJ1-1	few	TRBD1	TGTGCCATCAGGACCGGGACAGGGCTGCACACTGAAGCTTTCTTT	CAIRTGTGLHTEAFF
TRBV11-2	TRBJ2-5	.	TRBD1	TGTGCCAGCAGCCCAGACAGGGGGCGGGAGACCCAGTACTTC	CASSPDRGRETQYF
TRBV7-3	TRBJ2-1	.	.	TGTGCCAGCAGCTTAGCGATGGGTGAGCAGTTCTTC	CASSLAMGEQFF
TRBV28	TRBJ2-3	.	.	TGTGCCAGCAACTTTAGGGCGGGTACGCAGTATTTT	CASNFRAGTQYF
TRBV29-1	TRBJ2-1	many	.	TGCAGCGTTCATAATAGTGGGAATGAGCAGTTCTTC	CSVHNSGNEQFF
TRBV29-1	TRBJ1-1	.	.	TGCAGCGCTGAACGGGGGCCCGAAGCTTTCTTT	CSAERGPEAFF
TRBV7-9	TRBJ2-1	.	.	TGTGCCAGCAGCATAGGAGGGACATACTACAATGAGCAGTTCTTC	CASSIGGTYYNEQFF